A selection of T cell receptor beta chains follows, all from one sample in a study of blood T cell repertoires in COVID-19. Clones were sequenced by immunoSEQ multiplex PCR, and TCRdb holds only the in-frame ones, with some missing. Among over 200,000 clones listed, less than 85% were seen once. Sequencing was performed on PBMCs or T cells enriched from blood (not recorded which). The receptors originated from a man aged 60 to 75 who had recovered from COVID-19. CDR3s include the opening cysteine and the closing phenylalanine or tryptophan. A D gene is named only where the DNA matches it firmly. Size is stated for part of the rows, as once, few or many counts, or as a class when the clone is expanded.

j_call d_call clone_size v_call cdr3_nt cdr3_aa
TRBJ1-6 - - TRBV21-1 TGTGCCATCCAAAGACAGCGCGGTGTGAATTCACCCCTCCACTTT CAIQRQRGVNSPLHF
TRBJ2-1 TRBD1 - TRBV11-2 TGTGCCAGCAGCCTAGGACAGGGGTCGTTCTATGAGCAGTTCTTC CASSLGQGSFYEQFF
TRBJ1-3 - few TRBV5-1 TGCGCCAGCAGCTTGACAGGCGACCTCTCTGGAAACACCATATATTTT CASSLTGDLSGNTIYF
TRBJ2-7 - - TRBV20-1 TGCAGTGCTAGCCCTGAGGAGGAGCAGTACTTC CSASPEEEQYF
TRBJ1-3 - - TRBV7-8 TGTGCCAGCAGCTTAACAGGGCGAGGAAACACCATATATTTT CASSLTGRGNTIYF
TRBJ1-1 - - TRBV7-3 TGTGCCAGCAGCTTCGGGGGGACGAACACTGAAGCTTTCTTT CASSFGGTNTEAFF
TRBJ1-1 - - TRBV14 TGTGCCAGCAGCCATACTCAGGGAGAAGCTTTCTTT CASSHTQGEAFF
TRBJ1-6 - - TRBV19 TGTGCCAGTAGTTCCCCTTCTAGCTCCTATAATTCACCCCTCCACTTT CASSSPSSSYNSPLHF
TRBJ1-2 TRBD1 - TRBV5-1 TGCGCCAGCAGCGCGACAGGGGGAACCCCTAACTATGGCTACACCTTC CASSATGGTPNYGYTF
TRBJ2-2 TRBD1 - TRBV19 TGTGCCAGTAGCTCCCCGGGACAGGGTACCGGGGAGCTGTTTTTT CASSSPGQGTGELFF
TRBJ1-2 - many TRBV6-1 TGTGCCAGCAGTGAAGGTTTTACAGGGCCGAGCGGCTACACCTTC CASSEGFTGPSGYTF
TRBJ2-7 TRBD2 - TRBV15 TGTGCCACCAGCAGAGTCGGGACTAGCAGCGACGAGCAGTACTTC CATSRVGTSSDEQYF
TRBJ2-5 - few TRBV2 TGTGCCACTAAAAGACTCCAATTGGAAGAGACCCAGTACTTC CATKRLQLEETQYF
TRBJ1-2 - - TRBV6-5 TGTGCCAGCAGTTCAGGCAGCTATGGCTACACCTTC CASSSGSYGYTF
TRBJ1-1 - once TRBV21-1 TGTGCCAGCAGCACGCCGGGGACAGGGGGAAAACTTGAAGCTTTCTTT CASSTPGTGGKLEAFF
TRBJ1-6 - few TRBV5-5 TGTGCCAGCAGCTTGGAGGTCTCAGGGTTTGGCAATTCACCCCTCCACTTT CASSLEVSGFGNSPLHF
TRBJ2-1 - - TRBV5-1 TGCGCCAGCAGCTTTCAGGACTACTACAATGAGCAGTTCTTC CASSFQDYYNEQFF
TRBJ1-6 - - TRBV12-3/TRBV12-4 TGTGCCAGCAGCTTGGACAGTCGTTCACCCCTCCACTTT CASSLDSRSPLHF
TRBJ2-1 - - TRBV7-2 TGTGCCAGCAGCCAGCGAGGTCAACCTCCGTACAATGAGCAGTTCTTC CASSQRGQPPYNEQFF
TRBJ2-7 TRBD1 - TRBV7-8 TGTGCCAGCAGCTCCAGAGACAGGGGGCTATACGAGCAGTACTTC CASSSRDRGLYEQYF
TRBJ1-2 TRBD1 - TRBV7-6 TGTGCCAGCAGCTTAGGACAGGGGATGGGCAACTATGGCTACACCTTC CASSLGQGMGNYGYTF
TRBJ2-1 - - TRBV12-3/TRBV12-4 TGTGCCAGCAGTTTAGTAGGGGATGAGCAGTTCTTC CASSLVGDEQFF
TRBJ2-3 - - TRBV12-3/TRBV12-4 TGTGCCAGCAGTTTTTTGGCTCCAGATACGCAGTATTTT CASSFLAPDTQYF
TRBJ2-7 TRBD1 - TRBV6-6 TGTGCCAGCAGTTACAATGACAGGGGGAGCTCCTACGAGCAGTACTTC CASSYNDRGSSYEQYF
TRBJ1-5 TRBD1 - TRBV2 TGTGCCAGCAGCCCCTGGGGCACAGGGGCTGGTCAGCCCCAGCATTTT CASSPWGTGAGQPQHF
TRBJ2-5 TRBD1 - TRBV9 TGTGCCAGCAGCGTAGTCGGACAGGGGGGAGAGACCCAGTACTTC CASSVVGQGGETQYF
TRBJ1-1 - - TRBV30 TGTGCCCTAACGCGGGTCGCGAACACTGAAGCTTTCTTT CALTRVANTEAFF
TRBJ1-3 - - TRBV15 TGTGCCACCAGCAGAGCCAGGGCCTCTGGAAACACCATATATTTT CATSRARASGNTIYF
TRBJ1-5 - - TRBV30 TGTGCCATCGCGGCAGGGGGCAATCAGCCCCAGCATTTT CAIAAGGNQPQHF
TRBJ2-3 - - TRBV7-9 TGTGCCAGCAGTCGGACAGTAAGCACAGATACGCAGTATTTT CASSRTVSTDTQYF
TRBJ2-3 - - TRBV19 TGTGCCAGTCTCCCCAGGGCTAGCGTGGCAGATACGCAGTATTTT CASLPRASVADTQYF
TRBJ2-5 TRBD2 - TRBV2 TGTGCCAGCAGAGTAGCGGGGTTACAGACCCAGTACTTC CASRVAGLQTQYF
TRBJ1-5 - - TRBV4-3 TGCGCCAGCAGCCAAGACTGGACAGTCCATAGCAATCAGCCCCAGCATTTT CASSQDWTVHSNQPQHF
TRBJ2-7 - few TRBV3-1/TRBV3-2 TGTGCCAGCAGCCTTAAACAGGGACGCGAGCAGTACTTC CASSLKQGREQYF
TRBJ2-7 TRBD2 - TRBV11-2 TGTGCCAGCAGCCTTAGCGGGGTTATCTACGAGCAGTACTTC CASSLSGVIYEQYF
TRBJ2-4 TRBD1 - TRBV7-2 TGTGCCAGCAGCCCCAGTCAAGGGGGCCAGGGAAACATTCAGTACTTC CASSPSQGGQGNIQYF
TRBJ1-2 TRBD1 - TRBV5-4 TGTGCCAGCAGCTTGGATGACAGGGGAGGCTACACCTTC CASSLDDRGGYTF
TRBJ1-1 TRBD1 - TRBV19 TGTGCCAGTAGTAGGACAGGGGGCGCCGATGAAGCTTTCTTT CASSRTGGADEAFF
TRBJ2-5 TRBD2 - TRBV5-5 TGTGCCAGCAGCACCGGACTAGCGAGTGGGGAGACCCAGTACTTC CASSTGLASGETQYF
TRBJ2-1 TRBD1 few TRBV7-2 TGTGCCAGCAGCTCCTACAGGGGGAATGAGCAGTTCTTC CASSSYRGNEQFF
TRBJ1-1 - few TRBV19 TGTGCCAGTAGTAACAAGAGGGCTGAAGCTTTCTTT CASSNKRAEAFF
TRBJ1-2 TRBD1 - TRBV6-2/TRBV6-3 TGTGCCAGCAGTTCCCAACAGGGGGCGAGGTATGGCTACACCTTC CASSSQQGARYGYTF
TRBJ2-3 - - TRBV9 TGTGCCAGCAGCCCTCCCCTTTCAGATACGCAGTATTTT CASSPPLSDTQYF
TRBJ1-2 - once TRBV7-8 TGTGCCAGCAGAAATAGCGGGCAGGGTTTATCTGGCTACACCTTC CASRNSGQGLSGYTF
TRBJ1-3 - - TRBV24-1 TGTGCCACCAGTGCCGCCAGGGACTCTGGAAACACCATATATTTT CATSAARDSGNTIYF
TRBJ2-7 - many TRBV20-1 TGCAGTGCTAGTCCCCCCCTTGACTTCTCCTACGAGCAGTACTTC CSASPPLDFSYEQYF
TRBJ2-1 TRBD2 - TRBV5-1 TGCGCCAGCAGCATGAGCGGGGGGGCCTACAATGAGCAGTTCTTC CASSMSGGAYNEQFF
TRBJ2-7 TRBD1 - TRBV12-3/TRBV12-4 TGTGCCAGCAAGACAGGGGTCGAGCAGTACTTC CASKTGVEQYF
TRBJ1-4 TRBD1 - TRBV5-1 TGCGCCAGCAGCTCTACAGGGGGCACTAATGAAAAACTGTTTTTT CASSSTGGTNEKLFF
TRBJ2-3 - - TRBV5-1 TGCGCCAGCAGCTTACAGGATTCTAGCACAGATACGCAGTATTTT CASSLQDSSTDTQYF
TRBJ2-1 TRBD2 - TRBV6-4 TGTGCCAGCAGTCCCGCGGGGGGCTCCTACAATGAGCAGTTCTTC CASSPAGGSYNEQFF
TRBJ2-3 - - TRBV4-3 TGCGCCAGCAGCCAAGATCAAACTAGCACAGATACGCAGTATTTT CASSQDQTSTDTQYF
TRBJ1-5 - - TRBV9 TGTGCCAGCAGCGGCCCGGGGAGGGAGTCGGTCCATCAGCCCCAGCATTTT CASSGPGRESVHQPQHF
TRBJ1-3 TRBD1 - TRBV7-9 TGTGCCAGCAGCTCAAGGACAGGGGAAAACACCATATATTTT CASSSRTGENTIYF
TRBJ2-1 - - TRBV29-1 TGCAGCGTTGGGCCCTACAATGAGCAGTTCTTC CSVGPYNEQFF
TRBJ1-2 TRBD1 - TRBV30 TGTGCCTGGAGACCAACAGGGGGACGTGGCTACACCTTC CAWRPTGGRGYTF
TRBJ1-2 TRBD1 - TRBV7-2 TGTGCCAGCAGGGCAGGGACAGGGGTTATTAGCTACACCTTC CASRAGTGVISYTF
TRBJ2-7 - - TRBV18 TGTGCCAGCTCACCACCCGCCGGGGGATACGAGCAGTACTTC CASSPPAGGYEQYF
TRBJ1-5 - - TRBV19 TGTGCCAGTAGTATAGTTTTGACACTTAATCAGCCCCAGCATTTT CASSIVLTLNQPQHF